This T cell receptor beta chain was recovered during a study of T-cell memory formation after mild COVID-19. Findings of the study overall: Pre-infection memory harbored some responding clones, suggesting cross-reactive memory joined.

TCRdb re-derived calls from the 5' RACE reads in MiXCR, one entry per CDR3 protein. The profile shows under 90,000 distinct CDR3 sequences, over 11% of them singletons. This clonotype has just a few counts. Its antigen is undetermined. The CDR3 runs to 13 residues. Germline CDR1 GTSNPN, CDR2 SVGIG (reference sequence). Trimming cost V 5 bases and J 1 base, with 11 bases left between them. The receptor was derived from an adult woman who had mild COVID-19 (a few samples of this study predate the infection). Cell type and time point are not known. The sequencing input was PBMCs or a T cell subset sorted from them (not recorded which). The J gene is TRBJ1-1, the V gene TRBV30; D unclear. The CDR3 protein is CAWGKGGNTEAFF. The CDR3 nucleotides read TGTGCCTGGGGTAAGGGAGGGAACACTGAAGCTTTCTTT.